These 24 T cell receptor beta chains came from one sample sequenced in a study of radiation and T cells in renal cell carcinoma. TCRdb's table, derived via immunoSEQ multiplex PCR, lists solely in-frame clones and lacks some. The sample has 130,000 to 150,000 clones; 88% are singletons. Time point indicated: baseline pretreatment blood. The treatment: 15 Gy SBRT to primary tumor, nephrectomy 4 weeks later. This sample comprised blood, obtained from a patient whose treatment included radiotherapy and nephrectomy. The receptors shown here come from a woman aged 70-85 years with renal cell carcinoma.

This chain links TRBV5-1 with TRBJ1-1, with TRBD1 identical over 8 bases. CDR1 is SGHRS, CDR2 YFSETQ, per germline. Trimming at V came to 0 bases and at J to 2 bases, leaving 6 bases not matched to a gene. This CDR3 comprises 16 residues. Written as DNA, the CDR3 is TGCGCCAGCAGCTTGGTACCGGGACAGGTAAACACTGAAGCTTTCTTT. Protein product: CASSLVPGQVNTEAFF.

The chain uses TRBV19 and TRBJ1-6, with D possibly matching TRBD1 (6 bases). V was trimmed by 5 bases and J by 10 bases, leaving 18 bases between them. CDR1 is LNHDA and CDR2 is SQIVND in the germline V gene (reference sequence). There are 15 residues in the CDR3. Here the CDR3 reads CASSSGGRRGSPLHF. The CDR3 DNA is TGTGCCAGTAGTTCGGGGGGGCGAAGAGGCTCACCCCTCCACTTT.

The chain links TRBV5-4 to TRBJ1-1; D unclear. The CDR3 loop spans 12 amino acids. Trimming left V 9 bases short and J 1 base short, with 10 bases between. Germline assignment: CDR1 SGHNT and CDR2 YYREEE (reference sequence). The CDR3 DNA sequence: TGTGCCACCCGACGGGGGAACACTGAAGCTTTCTTT. This codes for CATRRGNTEAFF.

This sequence joins TRBV6-5 and TRBJ2-3; D may correspond to TRBD1 or TRBD2 (5 bases each). This CDR3 has 12 residues. Germline-derived CDR1 and CDR2 are MNHEY and SVGAGI. Trimming removed 0 bases at V and 8 bases at J, with 6 bases between. The CDR3 sequence: CASSYSGTTQYF. The CDR3 DNA follows: TGTGCCAGCAGTTACTCCGGGACTACGCAGTATTTT.

The J gene is TRBJ1-3, the V gene TRBV19; tentatively, D is TRBD1 (5 bases). In germline, CDR1 is LNHDA, CDR2 SQIVND (reference sequence). The CDR3 totals 14 residues. V lost 10 bases and J 0 bases, leaving 13 bases between the germline ends. In DNA, the CDR3 is TGTGCCACTGCGCCCGGGGGCTCTGGAAACACCATATATTTT. It specifies CATAPGGSGNTIYF.

Notes on this clone: A read error may produce the germline difference seen at one junction end. This sequence joins TRBV7-7 and TRBJ2-1, with 9 bases lining up with TRBD2. Germline V gene data show CDR1 as SSHAT and CDR2 as FNYEAQ (reference sequence). The CDR3 contains 15 residues. The CDR3 DNA reads TGTGCTAGCAGCTTAGGCGGGGGGGCGAGGAATGAGCAGTTCTTC. As protein: CASSLGGGARNEQFF. The whole variable domain, filled in from reference TRBV7-7 and TRBJ2-1, reads GAGVSQSPRYKVTKRGQDVTLRCDPISSHATLYWYQQALGQGPEFLTYFNYEAQPDKSGLPSDRFSAERPEGSISTLTIQRTEQRDSAMYRCASSLGGGARNEQFFGPGTRLTVL.

The V gene is TRBV10-3, the J gene TRBJ1-5; the match to TRBD1 covers 7 bases. The V and J ends lost 2 bases and 6 bases, in that order; junction bases with no gene match: 7. CDR1 and CDR2 from the germline V gene are ENHRY and SYGVKD. The CDR3 totals 15 residues. The CDR3 loop is CAISEGQGVGQPQHF. The DNA of the CDR3 is TGTGCCATCAGTGAGGGGCAGGGGGTGGGTCAGCCCCAGCATTTT.

The rearrangement joins TRBV15 to TRBJ1-1; D may be TRBD1 (5 bases). Germline V gene lookup returns CDR1 LNHNV and CDR2 YYDKDF (reference sequence). This CDR3 comprises 15 residues. Trimming shortened V by 0 bases and J by 3 bases, and 11 bases separated the two germline ends. The CDR3 region is CATSRDRGSYTEAFF. The CDR3, as DNA: TGTGCCACCAGCAGAGATAGGGGTAGTTACACTGAAGCTTTCTTT.

A word on this clone: Other DNA sequences in the same sample also yield this CDR3. The chain has TRBV9 and TRBJ1-1; a weak D match, TRBD1 (5 bases). CDR1 and CDR2 (germline): SGDLS, YYNGEE. This CDR3 region has 14 residues. V was cut by 4 bases and J by 2 bases, with 12 bases left in between. The CDR3 sequence: CASSLTGGNTEAFF. CDR3 sequence (DNA): TGTGCCAGCAGCCTCACAGGAGGAAACACTGAAGCTTTCTTT.

There are a few counts of this clone. The V call is TRBV28, the J call TRBJ1-1; D is undetermined. V lost 2 bases, J lost 5 bases, and 3 bases lay in between. The CDR3 covers 11 residues. CDR1 is MDHEN and CDR2 is SYDVKM in the germline V gene. The CDR3 here is CASSLPTEAFF. CDR3 DNA sequence: TGTGCCAGCAGTTTACCAACTGAAGCTTTCTTT. Looking up the rest from reference TRBV28 and TRBJ1-1 gives the full variable domain: DVKVTQSSRYLVKRTGEKVFLECVQDMDHENMFWYRQDPGLGLRLIYFSYDVKMKEKGDIPEGYSVSREKKERFSLILESASTNQTSMYLCASSLPTEAFFGQGTRLTVV.

This clone came up once. The V gene is TRBV5-1, the J gene TRBJ2-1; a weak D match, TRBD2 (6 bases). The CDR3 is 13 amino acids. Germline V gene sequence: CDR1 SGHRS, CDR2 YFSETQ. V lost 0 bases and J lost 6, with 7 bases in between. Written as DNA, the CDR3 is TGCGCCAGCAGCTTGGGGACTACCAATGAGCAGTTCTTC. It specifies CASSLGTTNEQFF.

This clone was counted only a few times. The V and J genes are TRBV30 and TRBJ1-1; 7 bases are shared with TRBD1. V dropped 5 bases and J dropped 0; count of bases not matched to a gene: 3. The CDR3 runs 13 residues. The V gene's germline CDR1 is GTSNPN and CDR2 SVGIG (reference sequence). In nucleotides, the CDR3 is TGTGCCTGGTTGGGACAGATGAACACTGAAGCTTTCTTT. Its protein product is CAWLGQMNTEAFF.

The chain recombines TRBV27 with TRBJ2-1; 9 bases are a match to TRBD2. Germline trimming cut 6 bases from V and 3 bases from J; bases unmatched to any gene: 0. CDR3 length equals 13 residues. Germline CDR1 MNHEY, CDR2 SMNVEV (reference sequence). CDR3 protein: CASRTSGYNEQFF. The CDR3 DNA is TGTGCCAGCAGGACTAGCGGCTACAATGAGCAGTTCTTC.

This clone has more than one count but fewer than ten. This chain joins TRBV11-3 and TRBJ1-2; maybe TRBD1 (6 bases). V was shortened by 1 base and J by 6 bases, with 9 bases between the two germline ends. The CDR3 has 13 amino acids. Germline V gene lookup returns CDR1 SGHNT and CDR2 YENEEA. The DNA for the CDR3 is TGTGCCAGCAGCTTAGTGCAGGGGCATGGCTACACCTTC. It codes for CASSLVQGHGYTF.

This chain connects TRBV7-9 to TRBJ1-5; 10 bases agree with TRBD1. Germline V gene data show CDR1 as SEHNR and CDR2 as FQNEAQ (reference sequence). Trimming cost V 7 bases and J 6 bases; bases outside gene matches: 6. This CDR3 is 14 amino acids long. The CDR3 DNA reads as TGTGCCAGCACCTTGACAGGGGGCAGTCAGCCCCAGCATTTT. Amino acids: CASTLTGGSQPQHF.

V gene TRBV6-1 combines with J gene TRBJ1-2, with no clear D. CDR1 is MNHNS and CDR2 is SASEGT in the germline V gene. The CDR3 has 13 residues. Trimming shortened V by 5 bases and J by 4 bases, and 11 bases separated the two germline ends. In nucleotides, the CDR3 is TGTGCCAGCAGTCCTCAGGCGATCTATGGCTACACCTTC. Its protein product is CASSPQAIYGYTF.

This chain uses TRBV9 with TRBJ1-3, with D hard to call. CDR1 and CDR2 (germline): SGDLS, YYNGEE. Trimming left V 0 bases short and J 1 base short, with 11 bases between. The CDR3 is made up of 16 amino acids. CDR3: CASSVGRGASGNTIYF. CDR3 DNA sequence: TGTGCCAGCAGCGTAGGACGTGGAGCTTCTGGAAACACCATATATTTT.

The chain couples TRBV28 to TRBJ1-3; 7 bases are a match to TRBD1. Per germline, CDR1 MDHEN and CDR2 SYDVKM. Unmatched junction bases numbered 13, after V lost 4 bases and J lost 1 base. This CDR3 has 18 amino acids. The CDR3 loop reads CASSSGTAPLSSGNTIYF. Here the CDR3 DNA reads TGTGCCAGCAGTTCCGGGACAGCACCACTTTCTTCTGGAAACACCATATATTTT.

The rearrangement joins TRBV5-6 to TRBJ1-3; D ambiguous. V lost 4 bases and J lost 3, with 11 bases in between. Germline CDR1 and CDR2: SGHDT and YYEEEE. The CDR3 length is 14 residues. Here the CDR3 reads CASSPPTGGNTIYF. The DNA of the CDR3 is TGTGCCAGCAGCCCCCCGACGGGTGGAAACACCATATATTTT.

Regarding this clone: Distinct nucleotide sequences in the sample also encode this CDR3. The gene calls are TRBV6-5 and TRBJ1-5, with D tentatively TRBD1 (6 bases). Trimming removed 4 bases from V and 0 bases from J, with 10 bases in between. This CDR3 comprises 15 residues. The germline V gene has CDR1 MNHEY and CDR2 SVGAGI. The CDR3 nucleotides read TGTGCCAGCAGTTCAGACAGGAATAGCAATCAGCCCCAGCATTTT. Translation: CASSSDRNSNQPQHF.

CDR3 bases: TGTGCCAGCTCACTAGGCGTGCAGGACTATGGCTACACCTTC. It translates to CASSLGVQDYGYTF. This rearrangement joins TRBV18 to TRBJ1-2; no clear D gene. V lost 4 bases, J lost 3 bases, and 12 bases lay in between. CDR3 length equals 14 residues. Germline V gene data show CDR1 as KGHSH and CDR2 as LQKENI.

CDR3 in amino acids: CASSLTGKLFF. DNA of the CDR3: TGTGCCAGCAGCTTAACAGGGAAGCTGTTTTTT. The V and J genes are TRBV7-9 and TRBJ2-2; D is possibly TRBD1 (6 bases). The V end was cut by 2 bases, the J end by 12 bases, with 7 bases between. Germline V gene sequence: CDR1 SEHNR, CDR2 FQNEAQ (reference sequence). This CDR3 has 11 residues.

The gene calls are TRBV6-1 and TRBJ1-1; D is undetermined. The CDR3 is 14 residues long. Trimming left V 8 bases short and J 1 base short, with 14 bases between. Germline values: CDR1 MNHNS, CDR2 SASEGT. The CDR3 nucleotides read TGTGCCAGCCATGACCGGCCGAGGAACACTGAAGCTTTCTTT. Its protein product is CASHDRPRNTEAFF.

J is TRBJ1-1 and V is TRBV25-1; no firm D call. This CDR3 contains 16 residues. The germline V gene has CDR1 MGHDK and CDR2 SYGVNS. The V end lost 0 bases, the J end lost 0 bases, and 11 bases lay between the germline ends. The CDR3 reads CASSEYIGAMNTEAFF. The DNA for the CDR3 is TGTGCCAGCAGTGAATACATAGGAGCCATGAACACTGAAGCTTTCTTT.